This record covers a single T cell receptor beta chain. This CDR3 spans 15 amino acids. CDR1 and CDR2 from the germline V gene are SGHRS and YFSETQ. V was clipped by 0 bases and J by 1 base, with 7 bases between them. The data were taken from a study of blood T cell repertoires in COVID-19. Study summary: From the United States, Italy and Spain came samples of acute and convalescent COVID-19. T cells, B-cell-depleted T cells, or PBMCs provided the cDNA or gDNA that served as material.

Original data processing: From reference gene primer amplification, estimates of nucleated cell counts were derived. The protocol was immunoSEQ multiplex PCR, while the TCRdb copy is restricted to in-frame clones and leaves out a portion. The DNA gave D and trimming, while V, J and clone size come from that table. The table includes about 140,000 clones, 88% detected once. The TCR was taken from a man aged 50-59 years with active or convalescent COVID-19. Material for sequencing was peripheral blood. The V gene is TRBV5-1, the J gene TRBJ2-2, with D possibly TRBD1 on 6 matching bases. The CDR3 protein is CASSLEGVNTGELFF. DNA of the CDR3: TGCGCCAGCAGCTTGGAGGGGGTGAACACCGGGGAGCTGTTTTTT.